This T cell receptor (beta chain) emerged from a study of blood T cell repertoires in COVID-19. V was shortened by 1 base and J by 4 bases, with 16 bases between the two germline ends. The CDR3 covers 17 residues. Germline V lookup: CDR1 LGHNA, CDR2 YSLEER. The table lists this clone with a count of one. In the authors' methods: Researchers report that nucleated cell counts were estimated from reference gene primer amplification. The data were produced by immunoSEQ multiplex PCR, yet TCRdb's version contains in-frame clones alone and is incomplete. V and J calls and clone size are those listed in that table; D and trimming were worked out from the DNA. This table holds tens of thousands of clones, about 91% found once.

The TCR originated in a woman in her 70s with active COVID-19. The chain combines TRBV4-3 with TRBJ2-2; D is possibly TRBD2 (6 bases). Input material: peripheral blood. CDR3 nucleotides: TGCGCCAGCAGCCAAGTGGGGGGAAGGACAATCACCGGGGAGCTGTTTTTT. This encodes CASSQVGGRTITGELFF.